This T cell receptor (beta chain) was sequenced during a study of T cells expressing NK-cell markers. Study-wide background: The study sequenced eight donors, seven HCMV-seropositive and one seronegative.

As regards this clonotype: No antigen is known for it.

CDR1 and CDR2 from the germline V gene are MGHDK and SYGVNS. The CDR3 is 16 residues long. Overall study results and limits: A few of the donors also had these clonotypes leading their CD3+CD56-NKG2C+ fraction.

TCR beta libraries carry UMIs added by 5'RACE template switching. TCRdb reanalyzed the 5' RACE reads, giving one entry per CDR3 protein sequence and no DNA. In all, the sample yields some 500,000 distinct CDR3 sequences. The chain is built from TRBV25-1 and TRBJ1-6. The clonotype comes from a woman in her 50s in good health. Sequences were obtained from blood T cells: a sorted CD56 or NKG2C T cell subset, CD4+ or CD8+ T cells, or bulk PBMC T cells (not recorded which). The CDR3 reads CASSGVRVRRDSPLHF. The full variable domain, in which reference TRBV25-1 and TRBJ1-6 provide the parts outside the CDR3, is EADIYQTPRYLVIGTGKKITLECSQTMGHDKMYWYQQDPGMELHLIHYSYGVNSTEKGDLSSESTVSRIRTEHFPLTLESARPSHTSQYLCASSGVRVRRDSPLHFGNGTRLTVT.